This TCR beta chain was identified during a study of blood T cell repertoires in COVID-19. In the original processing: Reference gene primer amplification gave estimated nucleated cell counts. The method was immunoSEQ multiplex PCR; TCRdb's version includes in-frame clones alone and lacks a portion of them. From that table come the V and J calls and clone size; the DNA was used to work out D and trimming. The sample holds some 290,000 clones, around 92% seen once. J gave up 8 bases and V 6 bases, and 3 bases lay outside the gene matches. Looked up from germline, CDR1 is LNHDA and CDR2 is SQIVND (reference sequence). The CDR3 length is 12 residues. Of note for this clone: The same CDR3 also results from other DNA sequences found in this sample.

This sequence originates from a woman in her thirties with COVID-19, enrolled during active disease. The chain has TRBV19 and TRBJ1-5; 8 nucleotides match TRBD1. What was sequenced was peripheral blood. CDR3 amino acids: CASRDRGKPQHF. DNA for the CDR3: TGTGCCAGTAGAGACAGGGGTAAGCCCCAGCATTTT.